The next 30 T cell receptor beta chains were all read from a single sample in a study of cytomegalovirus exposure and HLA in healthy donors. The PCR used 60 Vbeta and 13 Jbeta primers. The data were produced by immunoSEQ multiplex PCR, yet TCRdb's version contains in-frame clones alone and is incomplete. Of roughly 280,000 clones detected, around 65% appear once; the ten largest clones hold approximately 2.5%. The sample consisted of PBMCs. The receptors shown here come from a female donor in good health and CMV-seronegative.

This clone came up a few times. V gene TRBV12-1 combines with J gene TRBJ1-4. TRBV12-1 is reported as a pseudogene. This CDR3 spans 16 amino acids. The CDR3 sequence is CASSSPGTDRDEKLFF. The CDR3 bases are TGTGCCAGCAGCTCCCCGGGAACGGATCGAGATGAAAAACTGTTTTTT.

The genes are TRBV19 and TRBJ1-6; a possible D gene is TRBD1 (6 bases). Germline V gene sequence: CDR1 LNHDA, CDR2 SQIVND (reference sequence). The CDR3 has 14 residues. V lost 6 bases to trimming and J lost 7 bases, with 13 bases between them. The CDR3 loop reads CASSLSGQNSPLHF. The CDR3, as DNA: TGTGCCAGTAGCCTAAGTGGACAGAATTCACCCCTCCACTTT.

This clone was observed a few times. The chain uses TRBV15 and TRBJ2-1; D may be TRBD2 (6 bases). This CDR3 is built from 17 residues. Trimming took off 1 base at V and 7 bases at J, with 20 bases between the two ends. From germline, CDR1 is LNHNV and CDR2 YYDKDF (reference sequence). The chain's CDR3 is CATSRAPPRLVRNEQFF. The CDR3 coding sequence is TGTGCCACCAGCAGAGCCCCACCCCGACTAGTGAGGAATGAGCAGTTCTTC.

The rearrangement uses TRBV5-1 and TRBJ1-5; TRBD1 aligns across 12 bases. V dropped 7 bases and J dropped 4; count of bases not matched to a gene: 3. There are 14 residues in the CDR3. From germline, CDR1 is SGHRS and CDR2 YFSETQ. The DNA for the CDR3 is TGCGCCAGCGGGACAGGGGGCCTAAATCAGCCCCAGCATTTT. Translated: CASGTGGLNQPQHF.

This chain connects TRBV5-1 to TRBJ1-3; 7 nucleotides line up with TRBD1. This CDR3 comprises 16 residues. The ends lost 2 bases at V and 4 bases at J; junction bases unmatched: 9. Germline V CDR1 and CDR2: SGHRS, YFSETQ. CDR3 region: CASSLEGAKSGNTIYF. DNA of the CDR3: TGCGCCAGCAGCTTAGAGGGGGCAAAGTCCGGAAACACCATATATTTT.

This chain links TRBV29-1 with TRBJ2-7, with D perhaps TRBD1 (6 bases). V was cut by 2 bases and J by 2 bases, with 10 bases left in between. Germline assignment: CDR1 SQVTM and CDR2 ANQGSEA. CDR3 length: 13 amino acids. This chain's CDR3 is CSVESDRPYEQYF. CDR3 coding DNA: TGCAGCGTTGAAAGTGACAGGCCCTACGAGCAGTACTTC.

The chain couples TRBV30 to TRBJ1-3; D gene uncertain. The CDR3 covers 13 residues. Between the trimmed V and J ends, which lost 0 bases and 2 bases, there was a span of 5 bases. Germline CDR1 and CDR2: GTSNPN and SVGIG (reference sequence). DNA for the CDR3: TGTGCCTGGAGTGTAGTAGCTGGAAACACCATATATTTT. This gives the protein CAWSVVAGNTIYF.

The chain combines TRBV10-3 with TRBJ2-3; 10 bases are shared with TRBD2. With 8 bases clipped from V and 4 bases from J, the junction kept 6 bases outside the gene matches. The CDR3 totals 14 residues. Germline values: CDR1 ENHRY, CDR2 SYGVKD. The CDR3 protein is CAIESGRASDTQYF. Here the CDR3 DNA reads TGTGCCATCGAGAGCGGGAGGGCCTCAGATACGCAGTATTTT.

This clone was counted between two and nine times. The rearrangement joins TRBV11-2 to TRBJ2-7; 7 bases line up with TRBD1. Per germline, CDR1 SGHAT and CDR2 FQNNGV. This CDR3 is 12 amino acids long. The V gene end was trimmed by 5 bases and the J gene end by 4 bases; junction bases not matched to a gene: 2. The CDR3: CASSLTGYEQYF. The DNA for the CDR3 is TGTGCCAGCAGCCTGACAGGGTACGAGCAGTACTTC.

V gene TRBV2 combines with J gene TRBJ1-1; a weak D match, TRBD1 (5 bases). This CDR3 is built from 13 residues. Germline V lookup: CDR1 SNHLY, CDR2 FYNNEI. Trimming removed 3 bases at V and 5 bases at J, with 10 bases between. The CDR3 region has the DNA TGTGCCAGCAGTGAGGTCCGGGGGACTGAAGCTTTCTTT. As protein: CASSEVRGTEAFF.

This clone showed up just once. This chain connects TRBV19 to TRBJ1-4; D is possibly TRBD1 (6 bases). Germline V gene lookup returns CDR1 LNHDA and CDR2 SQIVND (reference sequence). The CDR3 sequence is 15 residues long. Between the trimmed V and J ends, which lost 6 bases and 0 bases, there was a span of 11 bases. CDR3 DNA sequence: TGTGCCAGTAGCCTACAGGGTACAACTAATGAAAAACTGTTTTTT. This sequence encodes CASSLQGTTNEKLFF.

The V and J genes are TRBV18 and TRBJ2-7; the D gene is possibly TRBD1 (6 bases). Trimming took off 2 bases at V and 4 bases at J, with 12 bases between the two ends. Germline V CDR1 and CDR2: KGHSH, LQKENI. This CDR3 region has 14 residues. The CDR3 region is CASSPKQGPYEQYF. Here the CDR3 DNA reads TGTGCCAGCTCACCAAAACAGGGTCCGTACGAGCAGTACTTC.

V usage is TRBV7-8 and J usage is TRBJ1-6; D might be TRBD1 (5 bases). Germline assignment: CDR1 SGHVS and CDR2 FQNEAQ. Trimming stripped 7 bases from V and 7 bases from J, with 14 bases between. The CDR3 is 14 amino acids. This CDR3 reads CASIPGRENSPLHF. CDR3 DNA sequence: TGTGCCAGCATACCGGGACGGGAGAATTCACCCCTCCACTTT.

The chain couples TRBV6-1 to TRBJ2-2, with D perhaps TRBD1 (6 bases). The CDR3 has 17 amino acids. With 2 bases removed from V and 4 bases from J, the gap between germline ends came to 17 bases. Germline-derived CDR1 and CDR2 are MNHNS and SASEGT. The CDR3, as DNA: TGTGCCAGCAGTGAAAGGGGGAAGAAGCAGGGCACCGGGGAGCTGTTTTTT. As protein: CASSERGKKQGTGELFF.

The chain has TRBV5-1 and TRBJ2-7; 12 nucleotides agree with TRBD2. Germline CDR1 is SGHRS and CDR2 is YFSETQ. V lost 3 bases and J lost 0; bases outside the gene matches: 4. The CDR3 runs 16 residues. The CDR3 DNA follows: TGCGCCAGCAGCTCGCAGACTAGCGGGAGCTCCTACGAGCAGTACTTC. Translation: CASSSQTSGSSYEQYF.

This chain joins TRBV5-6 and TRBJ1-6; D might be TRBD1 (6 bases). V lost 5 bases to trimming and J lost 9 bases, with 15 bases between them. The CDR3 spans 14 residues. Germline V gene lookup returns CDR1 SGHDT and CDR2 YYEEEE. CDR3 DNA: TGTGCCAGCAGTCAACAGGGTGTTGGTTCACCCCTCCACTTT. This gives the protein CASSQQGVGSPLHF. Filled out from reference TRBV5-6 and TRBJ1-6, the complete variable domain reads DAGVTQSPTHLIKTRGQQVTLRCSPKSGHDTVSWYQQALGQGPQFIFQYYEEEERQRGNFPDRFSGHQFPNYSSELNVNALLLGDSALYLCASSQQGVGSPLHFGNGTRLTVT.

The chain is built from TRBV19 and TRBJ2-7, with 9 positions matching TRBD2. Germline lookup yields CDR1 LNHDA and CDR2 SQIVND (reference sequence). V shed 4 bases and J 4 bases; nucleotides not matched to a gene: 2. The CDR3 extends over 13 amino acids. CDR3 protein: CASSSGRGYEQYF. CDR3 DNA sequence: TGTGCCAGTAGTAGCGGGAGGGGTTACGAGCAGTACTTC.

This clone was counted a few times. The same CDR3 is also encoded by other DNA sequences in this sample. The chain joins TRBV6-4 to TRBJ1-5; no definite D call. Germline V lookup: CDR1 MRHNA, CDR2 SNTAGT. The CDR3 covers 13 residues. The ends were cut back, 6 bases at V and 0 bases at J, with 6 bases in the middle. The CDR3 loop reads CASSADSNQPQHF. Written as DNA, the CDR3 is TGTGCCAGCAGCGCAGATAGCAATCAGCCCCAGCATTTT.

As for this clone: The junction shows a germline mismatch at one end, possibly a read error. The chain links TRBV7-9 to TRBJ2-7; no firm D call. Germline V gene sequence: CDR1 SEHNR, CDR2 FQNEAQ (reference sequence). The CDR3 loop spans 11 amino acids. DNA for the CDR3: TGTTCCAGCACCGAACTTAGCGAGCAGTACTTC. This encodes CSSTELSEQYF.

Concerning this clone: Other DNA sequences in this specimen translate into the identical CDR3. The V and J genes are TRBV28 and TRBJ1-5; a weak D match, TRBD1 (6 bases). The CDR3 has 14 residues. Germline V gene data show CDR1 as MDHEN and CDR2 as SYDVKM. V dropped 6 bases and J dropped 2 bases, with 11 bases sitting between them. CDR3 sequence: CASSLQGRNQPQHF. The DNA of the CDR3 is TGTGCCAGCAGCCTACAGGGCCGCAATCAGCCCCAGCATTTT.

V and J are TRBV5-6 and TRBJ1-5; 10 nucleotides match TRBD1. Germline CDR1 and CDR2: SGHDT and YYEEEE. The CDR3 has 16 amino acids. Losses at the gene ends were 1 base for V and 4 bases for J; bases not matched to a gene: 5. The CDR3 loop reads CASSLLGTGVNQPQHF. DNA of the CDR3: TGTGCCAGCAGCTTGCTTGGGACAGGGGTAAATCAGCCCCAGCATTTT.

The J gene is TRBJ2-5, the V gene TRBV10-1, with 11 bases lining up with TRBD2. The last part of the DNA fits TRBJ2-7 better; the J call may be wrong. Germline-derived CDR1 and CDR2 are WNHNN and SYGVQD (reference sequence). The CDR3 contains 15 residues. Here the CDR3 DNA reads TGCGCCAGCAGTGAGCGGCTAGCGGGAGGATACGAGCAGTACTTC. Translating it yields CASSERLAGGYEQYF.

The chain has TRBV5-6 and TRBJ2-3; TRBD2 aligns across 7 bases. Trimming cost V 4 bases and J 5 bases; bases outside gene matches: 13. The CDR3 extends over 16 amino acids. The germline gives CDR1 SGHDT, CDR2 YYEEEE. CDR3 bases: TGTGCCAGCAGCCCCCACGGCGGGAGTCGCGGAGATACGCAGTATTTT. Amino acids: CASSPHGGSRGDTQYF.

This chain connects TRBV29-1 to TRBJ2-7, with D possibly matching TRBD2 (5 bases). The CDR3 covers 14 residues. V lost 4 bases and J 0 bases, leaving 13 bases between the germline ends. The V gene's germline CDR1 is SQVTM and CDR2 ANQGSEA. CDR3 nucleotides: TGCAGCGTTGCGGACTTTACCAGCTCCTACGAGCAGTACTTC. Protein: CSVADFTSSYEQYF.

The chain links TRBV5-4 to TRBJ2-2, with 7 bases that match TRBD1. CDR1 is SGHNT and CDR2 is YYREEE in the germline V gene (reference sequence). The CDR3 has 17 amino acids. Trimming at V came to 2 bases and at J to 5 bases, leaving 12 bases not matched to a gene. CDR3 sequence reads: CASSFGTVGFMTGELFF. The CDR3 DNA reads as TGTGCCAGCAGCTTCGGGACAGTGGGGTTTATGACCGGGGAGCTGTTTTTT.

This chain connects TRBV27 to TRBJ1-2, with 8 bases fitting TRBD1. The CDR3 is 15 amino acids. The ends lost 7 bases at V and 4 bases at J; junction bases unmatched: 11. The germline gives CDR1 MNHEY, CDR2 SMNVEV (reference sequence). In DNA, the CDR3 is TGTGCCAGCAAACGGACAGGGTGGGGTCTCTATGGCTACACCTTC. Protein: CASKRTGWGLYGYTF.

The chain links TRBV28 to TRBJ1-1; the D gene is possibly TRBD1 (6 bases). Trimming stripped 2 bases from V and 0 bases from J, with 22 bases between. Germline V gene lookup returns CDR1 MDHEN and CDR2 SYDVKM. The CDR3 extends over 19 amino acids. This CDR3 is CASSLSPWAGELMNTEAFF. CDR3 nucleotide sequence: TGTGCCAGCAGTTTAAGCCCCTGGGCAGGGGAACTCATGAACACTGAAGCTTTCTTT. Variable domain in full (rest from reference TRBV28 and TRBJ1-1): DVKVTQSSRYLVKRTGEKVFLECVQDMDHENMFWYRQDPGLGLRLIYFSYDVKMKEKGDIPEGYSVSREKKERFSLILESASTNQTSMYLCASSLSPWAGELMNTEAFFGQGTRLTVV.

This sequence joins TRBV7-9 and TRBJ2-7, with D possibly TRBD1 on 5 matching bases. This CDR3 is built from 14 residues. The germline V and J ends were trimmed by 4 bases and 3 bases, with 13 bases remaining between them. Germline V gives CDR1 SEHNR, CDR2 FQNEAQ (reference sequence). CDR3: CASSSRQGIYEQYF. CDR3 in DNA: TGTGCCAGCAGCTCTCGGCAGGGAATCTACGAGCAGTACTTC.

The V call is TRBV7-6, the J call TRBJ2-5; 12 nucleotides match TRBD2. V shed 5 bases, J shed 2 bases, and the junction held 6 bases outside the gene matches. The V gene's germline CDR1 is SGHVS and CDR2 FNYEAQ. CDR3 length: 16 amino acids. As DNA, the CDR3 is TGTGCCAGCAGCAACAGACTAGCGGGAGAACAAGAGACCCAGTACTTC. It yields the protein CASSNRLAGEQETQYF.

This clone has more than one count but fewer than ten. The V and J genes are TRBV27 and TRBJ2-1; 15 bases fit TRBD2. The V segment lost 7 bases and the J segment 0 bases; nucleotides outside the gene matches: 4. The CDR3 totals 17 residues. From germline, CDR1 is MNHEY and CDR2 SMNVEV (reference sequence). The CDR3 region has the DNA TGTGCCAGCACAGGACTAGCGGGAGGGAGCTCCTACAATGAGCAGTTCTTC. Translated: CASTGLAGGSSYNEQFF.